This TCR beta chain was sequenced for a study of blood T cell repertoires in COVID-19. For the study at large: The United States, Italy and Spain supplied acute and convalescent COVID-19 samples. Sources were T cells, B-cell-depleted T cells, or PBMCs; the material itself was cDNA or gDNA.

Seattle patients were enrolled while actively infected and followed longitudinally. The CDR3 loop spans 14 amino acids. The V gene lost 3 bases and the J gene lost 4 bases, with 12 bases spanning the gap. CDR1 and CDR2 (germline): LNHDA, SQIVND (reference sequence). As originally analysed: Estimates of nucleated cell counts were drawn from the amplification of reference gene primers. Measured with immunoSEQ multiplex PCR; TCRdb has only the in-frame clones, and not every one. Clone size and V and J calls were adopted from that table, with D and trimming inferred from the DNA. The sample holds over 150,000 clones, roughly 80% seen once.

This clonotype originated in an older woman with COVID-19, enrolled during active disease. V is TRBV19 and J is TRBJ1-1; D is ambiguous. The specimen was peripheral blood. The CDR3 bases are TGTGCCAGTAGTATCAACAGTGCGCCCACTGAAGCTTTCTTT. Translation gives CASSINSAPTEAFF.